Detailed here is one T cell receptor beta chain. The sample holds one count of this clone. The target of this receptor is not known. No clone much larger than this one lies a single base away; base qualities are absent. The CDR3 spans 16 residues, from the cysteine through the phenylalanine. The only DNA kept is the CDR3, 48 bases in frame from the first base. CDR1 and CDR2 are read off the germline V gene as SNHLY and FYNNEI. A distance of 11 bases separates the germline ends of V and J, which lose 5 bases and 0 bases respectively. The entry originates in a study of T cells in tuberculosis (dated by TCRdb to 2016 to 2019). About the investigation overall: In the study, CD1B tetramers and high-throughput TCR immunosequencing were combined to characterize T cells specific for the mycobacterial lipid antigen glucose monomycolate (GMM). A South African clinical cohort compared IGRA-negative adolescents, IGRA-positive adolescents with latent tuberculosis and adults with active tuberculosis, ten per group.

TCR libraries were generated with the immunoSEQ multiplex PCR assay, using TCR-beta and/or TCR-alpha/delta assays for each sample. Amplified TCR libraries were sequenced on the Illumina high-throughput platform. The source study handled its data this way. Clustering and dimensionality reduction were performed using pairwise TCRdist distances among GMM-specific receptors from ex vivo sorted or in vitro expanded T cells. The score assigned to each clinical repertoire was mean NN-distance, meaning the average TCRdist to the nearest 10% of tetramer-positive reference sequences. GEM TCR motif frequency was calculated as the fraction of unique TCRs that matched known GEM sequences in V/J usage and CDR3 length. Linear discriminant analysis with leave-one-out cross-validation, implemented in scikit-learn, was used to classify active tuberculosis. TCRdb took over this immuneACCESS table, retaining in-frame rearrangements with V and J assigned. Such tables are incomplete; in checked studies, under half of the missing clones stem from an unresolved V gene, and the remainder is unexplained. D and trimming come from the DNA, and the V and J calls and clone size come from that table. For this sample there are over 30,000 clones; about 90% appear just once. The ten largest clones take up 6% to 8% of the sample.

Results the study describes overall, beyond this receptor: Active tuberculosis TCR-alpha repertoires showed smaller mean NN-distances to GMM-specific TCRs than IGRA-negative controls, suggesting clonal expansion of these TCRs. Shorter CDR3-alpha lengths in active tuberculosis patients partly drove the smaller NN-distances, and the TCR-beta difference was not statistically significant. Clinical samples were selected based on which cryopreserved specimens were available, and the active tuberculosis cases were adults whereas the controls were adolescents. An accuracy of under 90% (AUROC about 0.91) was reached by a classifier using the diverse GMM-specific repertoire, compared with about 70% accuracy when GEM motif frequencies were used.

At study entry, a tuberculin skin test and the QuantiFERON-TB GOLD In-Tube IGRA were used to screen adolescents for latent tuberculosis infection. Immunosequencing was performed on unsorted cryopreserved PBMC and covered roughly 98,000 T cells per clinical donor on average. Eleven high schools in the Worcester region of the Western Cape, South Africa, served as enrollment sites for adolescents aged 12 to 18 years. Ten or so M. tuberculosis-infected adolescents and some ten uninfected adolescents, matched for age and sex, were selected. Adolescent PBMC were isolated from freshly drawn heparinized blood by density centrifugation and cryopreserved.

Material: PBMCs. The receptor was derived from a donor between 5 and 29 years old with latent tuberculosis or without tuberculosis infection. Some clones in this sample may be carry-over from other donors' samples. The chain is encoded by TRBV2 joined to TRBJ2-6; the D region possibly corresponds to TRBD1 (6 bases align). The nucleotide sequence is given as TGTGCCAGCAGTAAGGCAGGGGACTCTGGGGCCAACGTCCTGACTTTC. This yields the protein CASSKAGDSGANVLTF.